This paragraph reports one T cell receptor beta chain. Its antigen is as yet unknown. This entry belongs to a study of Ad26.COV2.S vaccination and SARS-CoV-2 variants. The wider study: In the COV1001 trial, the donor was in the Ad26.COV2.S arm. Broader study findings: Vaccine recipients surpassed placebo recipients in spike-specific TCR breadth.

Method: immunoSEQ multiplex PCR; TCRdb's copy keeps in-frame clones and lacks some. The sample lists almost 400,000 clones, over 75% occurring once. As for treatment: some 20 received Ad26.COV2.S at low or high dose, single or two shots; several received placebo; per-sample allocation not given. Sampling took place 63 days after the first vaccine or placebo injection. A Boston adult aged 18-55 years was the donor. Germline-derived CDR1 and CDR2 are SNHLY and FYNNEI. This CDR3 has 15 residues. The V and J ends lost 6 bases and 1 base, in that order; junction bases with no gene match: 2. This clonotype was obtained from a person between 18 and 59 years old who received the Ad26.COV2.S COVID-19 vaccine or a placebo. J is TRBJ1-4 and V is TRBV2; 10 bases match TRBD1. The sequencing here drew on peripheral blood, taken in a trial of Ad26.COV2.S vaccine versus placebo. CDR3 sequence (DNA): TGTGCCAGCAGCGGGGACAGGGGAACTAATGAAAAACTGTTTTTT. Protein: CASSGDRGTNEKLFF.